This TCR beta chain was captured by sequencing in a study of Ad26.COV2.S vaccination and SARS-CoV-2 variants. The length of the CDR3 is 13 residues. Trimming shortened V by 5 bases and J by 9 bases, and 14 bases separated the two germline ends. Germline CDR1 is PRHDT and CDR2 is FYEKMQ (reference sequence). Specified treatment: 15 to 20 received Ad26.COV2.S at low or high dose, single or two shots; 5 received placebo; per-sample allocation not given. The samples date from day 63 after the first vaccine or placebo injection. Cohort 1b enrolled adults aged 18-55 years in Boston. Assay: immunoSEQ multiplex PCR; the TCRdb copy retains only in-frame clones and omits some. Among around 240,000 clones listed, 70% to 90% were seen once.

This clonotype originated in a person between 18 and 65 years old who received the Ad26.COV2.S COVID-19 vaccine or a placebo. V and J are TRBV13 and TRBJ2-4; a weak D match, TRBD1 (8 bases). Sequences were derived from peripheral blood, sampled in a trial of Ad26.COV2.S vaccine versus placebo. The CDR3 coding sequence is TGTGCCAGCAGCCCCACAGGGGGGGGCATTCAGTACTTC. This gives the protein CASSPTGGGIQYF.